This TCR beta chain is drawn from a study of blood T cell repertoires in COVID-19 (dated by TCRdb to about 2020). With respect to the entire study: Samples from collaborators originated in the United States, Italy and Spain and spanned both the acute and convalescent phases of COVID-19. The prospective study material was composed of cDNA or gDNA derived from T cells, B-cell-depleted T cells, or PBMCs. Deeply sampled blood TCRbeta repertoires from subjects exposed to, actively infected with, or recovered from COVID-19 were included in the dataset. A freely available public database, intended as a resource for researchers studying the immune response to SARS-CoV-2, is where the repertoires were released. The samples were drawn from the first 160 participants of the ongoing ImmuneRACE study and from 1,254 subjects provided by 6 global collaborators. Nearly every sample came with metadata listing a de-identified subject ID, COVID-19 status, age in years and sex. Where HLA class I and class II types were available, the types were taken from metadata supplied by the sample provider, not from assay-based typing. Broader findings and caveats from the paper: Clinical and demographic metadata were provided uncurated, with the amount varying by source and participant.

As regards this clone: Its antigen is unknown. No clone much larger than this one lies a single base away; base qualities are absent.

TCRbeta CDR3 regions were amplified from genomic DNA by means of the immunoSEQ Assay, a bias-controlled multiplex PCR. As for the authors' bioinformatics: Within the assay, amplification of reference gene primers was used to estimate how many nucleated cells each sample contained. To quantify the absolute abundance of each unique TCRbeta CDR3 rearrangement, sequence reads were collapsed and filtered. For each sample, productive Simpson clonality was calculated by taking the square root of Simpson's diversity index across productive rearrangements. In its TCRdb copy, this immuneACCESS table keeps in-frame sequences only and misses some clones. Where compared with another copy, unresolved V genes explain less than half of these, and the others have no known cause. V and J calls and clone size are as listed in that table; D and trimming were resolved from the DNA. The sample table shows roughly 400,000 clones, and about 90% are seen once. 0.55% to 0.75% of the sample is taken by the ten largest.

Participants in the prospective study were enrolled through a virtual design, were aged roughly 18 to 95 years, and lived in fewer than 30 United States geographic areas. Cohort assignment in the prospective study relied on participant-reported clinical history from a screening survey and a study questionnaire. For ImmuneRACE Cohort 3, a participant was defined as recovered based on two consecutive negative NP/OP PCR tests, clearance by a healthcare professional, or resolution of symptoms. Mobile phlebotomists in the prospective study collected whole blood, serum and a nasopharyngeal or oropharyngeal swab from every participant. Participants in the prospective study had the option to provide additional blood draws and questionnaires over an approximately 2-month period. Blood samples from the prospective study were shipped frozen or at room temperature prior to DNA extraction. CDR1 and CDR2, per the germline V gene (reference sequence), are LGHDT and YNNKEL. Measured from the cysteine to the phenylalanine, the CDR3 is 16 residues long. The read is trimmed to its CDR3 DNA, 48 bases read in frame from base 1. Trimming removed 0 bases from V and 6 bases from J; the gene matches leave 7 bases unexplained.

This sequence was found in a man between 18 and 29 years old who had recovered from COVID-19. The chain joins TRBV3-1 (or the pseudogene TRBV3-2) to TRBJ2-2, with 7 central nucleotides matching TRBD1. The sequencing sample was made of PBMCs or T cells enriched from blood (not recorded which). Read as DNA, the sequence is TGTGCCAGCAGCCAAGATCCGACAGGGTTGGCCGGGGAGCTGTTTTTT. It specifies CASSQDPTGLAGELFF.